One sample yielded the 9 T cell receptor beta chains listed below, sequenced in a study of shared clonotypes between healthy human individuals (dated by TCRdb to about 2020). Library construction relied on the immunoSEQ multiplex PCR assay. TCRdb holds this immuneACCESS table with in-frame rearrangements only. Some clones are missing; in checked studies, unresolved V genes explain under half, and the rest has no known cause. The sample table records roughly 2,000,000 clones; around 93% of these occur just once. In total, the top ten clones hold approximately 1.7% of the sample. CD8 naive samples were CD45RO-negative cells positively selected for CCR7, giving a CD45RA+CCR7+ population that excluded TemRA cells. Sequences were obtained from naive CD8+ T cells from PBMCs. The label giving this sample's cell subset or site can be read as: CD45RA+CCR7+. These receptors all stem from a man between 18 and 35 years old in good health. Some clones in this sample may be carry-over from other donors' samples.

CDR3 residues: CATTALLYEQYF. As DNA, the CDR3 is TGTGCCACCACGGCGTTACTATACGAGCAGTACTTC. The chain is built from TRBV7-2 and TRBJ2-7; no reliable D call. V shed 10 bases and J shed 4 bases, with 14 bases lying between them. The CDR3 extends over 12 amino acids. The germline V gene has CDR1 SGHTA and CDR2 FQGNSA.

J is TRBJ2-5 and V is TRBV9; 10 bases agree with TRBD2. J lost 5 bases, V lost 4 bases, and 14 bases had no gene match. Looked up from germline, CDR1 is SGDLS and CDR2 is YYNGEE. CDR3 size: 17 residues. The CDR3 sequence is CASSLWGLATSMETQYF. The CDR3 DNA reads TGTGCCAGCAGCCTTTGGGGACTAGCGACAAGTATGGAGACCCAGTACTTC.

CDR3 nucleotide sequence: TGCGCCAGCAGCCAAGATGGAGCGGTGAACACTGAAGCTTTCTTT. Amino acid sequence: CASSQDGAVNTEAFF. The genes are TRBV4-3 and TRBJ1-1; D is ambiguous. The CDR3 length is 15 residues. CDR1 is LGHNA and CDR2 is YSLEER in the germline V gene. V lost 0 bases and J 0 bases, leaving 8 bases between the germline ends.

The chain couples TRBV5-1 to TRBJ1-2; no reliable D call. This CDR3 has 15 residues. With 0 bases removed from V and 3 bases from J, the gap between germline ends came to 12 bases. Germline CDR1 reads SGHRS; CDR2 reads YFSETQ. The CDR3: CASSLVGEMYYGYTF. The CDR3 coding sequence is TGCGCCAGCAGCTTGGTTGGGGAAATGTACTATGGCTACACCTTC.

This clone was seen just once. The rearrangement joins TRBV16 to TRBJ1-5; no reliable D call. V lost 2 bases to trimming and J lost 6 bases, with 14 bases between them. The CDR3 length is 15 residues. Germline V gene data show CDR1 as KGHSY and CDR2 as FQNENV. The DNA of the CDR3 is TGTGCCAGCAGCCAAACGACAAAGGAATTTCAGCCCCAGCATTTT. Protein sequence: CASSQTTKEFQPQHF.

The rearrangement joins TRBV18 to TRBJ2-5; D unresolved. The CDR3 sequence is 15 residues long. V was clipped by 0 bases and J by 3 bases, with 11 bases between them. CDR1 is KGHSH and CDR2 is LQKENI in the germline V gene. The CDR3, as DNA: TGTGCCAGCTCACCACCAGAAACCTTCGAAGAGACCCAGTACTTC. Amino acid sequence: CASSPPETFEETQYF.

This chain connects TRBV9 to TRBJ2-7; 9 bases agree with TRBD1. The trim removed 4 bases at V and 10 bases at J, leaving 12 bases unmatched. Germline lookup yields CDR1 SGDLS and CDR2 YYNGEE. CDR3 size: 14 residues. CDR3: CASSPTDRGWGQYF. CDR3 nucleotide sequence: TGTGCCAGCAGCCCTACCGACAGGGGGTGGGGACAGTACTTC.

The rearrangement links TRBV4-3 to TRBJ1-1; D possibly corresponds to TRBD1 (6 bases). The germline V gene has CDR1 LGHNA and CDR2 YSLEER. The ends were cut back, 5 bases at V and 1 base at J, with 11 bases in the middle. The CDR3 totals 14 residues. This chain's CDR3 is CASSARGRNTEAFF. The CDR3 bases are TGCGCCAGCAGCGCCCGGGGGCGGAACACTGAAGCTTTCTTT.

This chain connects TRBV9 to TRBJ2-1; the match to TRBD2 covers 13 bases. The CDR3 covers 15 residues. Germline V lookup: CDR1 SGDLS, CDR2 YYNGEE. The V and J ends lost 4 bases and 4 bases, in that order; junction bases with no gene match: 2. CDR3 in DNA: TGTGCCAGCAGCCGGACTAGCGGGAGTTACAATGAGCAGTTCTTC. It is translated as CASSRTSGSYNEQFF. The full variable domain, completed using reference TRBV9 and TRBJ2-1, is DSGVTQTPKHLITATGQRVTLRCSPRSGDLSVYWYQQSLDQGLQFLIQYYNGEERAKGNILERFSAQQFPDLHSELNLSSLELGDSALYFCASSRTSGSYNEQFFGPGTRLTVL.